This TCR beta chain was identified during a study of shared clonotypes between healthy human individuals. The overall study: Each donor's CD8 memory used one plate, CD8 naive two, each CD4 subset three. Study-wide results and caveats: Non-shared clonotypes had lower generation probabilities than clonotypes shared by all four sorted-subset donors.

The naive CD8 fraction comprised CD45RO-negative cells positively selected for CCR7 and excluded terminally differentiated effector memory CD45RA+ cells. This clone occurred once. Antigen unknown. Researchers divided each subset's genomic DNA evenly across several immunoSEQ plates. Profiled with immunoSEQ multiplex PCR; TCRdb holds only in-frame clones, not every one. The sample has a few million clones, about 94% seen once. Per germline, CDR1 LNHDA and CDR2 SQIVND (reference sequence). The length of the CDR3 is 17 residues. Trimming took 0 bases from V and 2 from J; bases not matched to a gene: 10. This receptor was obtained from a man aged 18 to 35 in good health. Some clones in this sample may be carry-over from other donors' samples. This chain joins TRBV19 and TRBJ2-7; 7 bases align to TRBD2. The sample comprised naive CD8+ T cells from PBMCs. The CDR3 DNA is TGTGCCAGTAGTATAGATACGACTAGCATCGGCACCTACGAGCAGTACTTC. The encoded protein is CASSIDTTSIGTYEQYF. Supplemented by reference TRBV19 and TRBJ2-7, the full variable domain reads DGGITQSPKYLFRKEGQNVTLSCEQNLNHDAMYWYRQDPGQGLRLIYYSQIVNDFQKGDIAEGYSVSREKKESFPLTVTSAQKNPTAFYLCASSIDTTSIGTYEQYFGPGTRLTVT.